What follows are 24 T cell receptor beta chains derived from one specimen sequenced in a study of T cells after yellow fever vaccination. TCRdb used MiXCR to reprocess the 5' RACE reads, holding one entry per CDR3 protein. The sample shows around 320,000 distinct CDR3 sequences, 3.5% to 5% of them seen only once. Sequencing was performed on PBMCs, taken 15 days after the yellow fever booster vaccination. All receptors derive from a man between 18 and 35 years old who received the YFV17D yellow fever vaccine.

This chain connects TRBV10-1 to TRBJ1-1; 10 bases agree with TRBD1. Trimming at V came to 6 bases and at J to 0 bases, leaving 22 bases not matched to a gene. This CDR3 region has 21 residues. Per germline, CDR1 WNHNN and CDR2 SYGVQD (reference sequence). The CDR3 protein is CASRAGTGVNGEHFMNTEAFF. The CDR3 coding sequence is TGCGCCAGCAGAGCCGGGACAGGGGTAAACGGCGAACATTTTATGAACACTGAAGCTTTCTTT.

Many counts were recorded for this clonotype. The chain uses TRBV20-1 and TRBJ2-7; TRBD1 matches 9 bases. V lost 6 bases, J lost 2 bases, and 2 bases stayed unmatched. Germline CDR1 is DFQATT and CDR2 is SNEGSKA (reference sequence). The CDR3 is 12 residues long. The CDR3 is CSAGQGTYEQYF. Here the CDR3 DNA reads TGCAGTGCGGGACAGGGCACCTACGAGCAGTACTTC.

This clonotype was recorded many times. This chain's CDR3 is CAISWSESGELFF. The CDR3 DNA reads TGTGCCATCAGTTGGAGCGAATCCGGGGAGCTGTTTTTT. This rearrangement joins TRBV10-3 to TRBJ2-2, with no clear D. V lost 5 bases and J 6 bases, leaving 10 bases between the germline ends. Germline V gives CDR1 ENHRY, CDR2 SYGVKD. The length of the CDR3 is 13 residues.

The table lists this clonotype with a few counts. The V and J genes are TRBV7-3 and TRBJ2-7; the D gene is possibly TRBD2 (5 bases). V was clipped by 5 bases and J by 4 bases, with 12 bases between them. In germline, CDR1 is SGHTA, CDR2 FQGTGA. CDR3 length equals 13 residues. In nucleotides, the CDR3 is TGTGCCAGCAGCCCAGGACCGGGGTACGAGCAGTACTTC. Amino acid sequence: CASSPGPGYEQYF.

Ten or more counts support this clonotype. The genes are TRBV7-2 and TRBJ2-1; TRBD1 matches at 7 bases. Germline CDR1 is SGHTA and CDR2 is FQGNSA. With V trimmed by 5 bases and J by 14 bases, 6 bases remained unmatched. The CDR3 sequence is 11 residues long. The CDR3 loop reads CASSQRQGKFF. The CDR3 DNA sequence: TGTGCCAGCAGCCAGAGACAGGGCAAGTTCTTC.

This clonotype was observed at least ten times. The CDR3 nucleotides are TGTGCCAGCAGGACGACGGGTGCGCAAGGAGGCGATACGCAGTATTTT. It encodes CASRTTGAQGGDTQYF. The chain joins TRBV5-5 to TRBJ2-3, with TRBD2 as a possible D gene (5 bases). V shed 5 bases and J shed 6 bases, with 22 bases lying between them. CDR3 size: 16 residues. Germline CDR1 reads SGHKS; CDR2 reads YYEKEE (reference sequence).

The genes are TRBV5-6 and TRBJ2-1, with 11 positions matching TRBD2. The length of the CDR3 is 14 residues. Trimming cost V 4 bases and J 7 bases; bases outside gene matches: 4. The V gene's germline CDR1 is SGHDT and CDR2 YYEEEE. The CDR3 loop reads CASSISGGANEQFF. The CDR3 region has the DNA TGTGCCAGCAGCATTAGCGGGGGGGCAAATGAGCAGTTCTTC.

The chain recombines TRBV5-8 with TRBJ2-1, with no clear D. Germline CDR1 SGHTS, CDR2 YDEGEE. Trimming left V 5 bases short and J 14 bases short, with 17 bases between. CDR3 length equals 12 residues. The DNA of the CDR3 is TGTGCCAGCAGTGCCAGGTTTGAGGATAAGTTCTTC. This gives the protein CASSARFEDKFF.

This clonotype has more than one count but fewer than ten. The chain combines TRBV5-1 with TRBJ1-1, with TRBD1 matching over 12 bases. Germline CDR1 reads SGHRS; CDR2 reads YFSETQ. With 7 bases clipped from V and 6 bases from J, the junction kept 4 bases outside the gene matches. This CDR3 region has 13 residues. The CDR3 nucleotides are TGCGCCAGCTCCGGGACAGGGGGCCCTGAAGCTTTCTTT. It translates to CASSGTGGPEAFF.

This clonotype came up many times. The chain has TRBV7-8 and TRBJ2-6; D uncertain. This CDR3 contains 16 residues. Germline values: CDR1 SGHVS, CDR2 FQNEAQ. V lost 3 bases and J lost 0, with 9 bases in between. The CDR3 sequence is CASSFRVISGANVLTF. CDR3 coding DNA: TGTGCCAGCAGCTTCCGCGTTATCTCTGGGGCCAACGTCCTGACTTTC.

Written as DNA, the CDR3 is TGCGCCAGCAGCCAAGACGTTGGAGCGGGGGGCCTCGGAAAGCAGTTCTTC. Amino acid sequence: CASSQDVGAGGLGKQFF. The chain links TRBV4-3 to TRBJ2-1, with 9 bases matching TRBD2. With V trimmed by 0 bases and J by 11 bases, 14 bases remained unmatched. Per germline, CDR1 LGHNA and CDR2 YSLEER. The CDR3 length is 17 residues.

The chain is built from TRBV24-1 and TRBJ2-5, with 8 bases fitting TRBD1. Germline V gene sequence: CDR1 KGHDR, CDR2 SFDVKD. This CDR3 has 12 amino acids. The junction had 4 bases not matched to a gene; V was cut back by 9 bases and J by 5 bases. The CDR3 sequence: CATAGQGETQYF. CDR3 coding DNA: TGTGCCACCGCTGGACAGGGTGAGACCCAGTACTTC.

There are many counts of this clonotype. The chain recombines TRBV5-1 with TRBJ2-7; TRBD1 or TRBD2 may be the D gene (5 bases each). V was clipped by 4 bases and J by 0 bases, with 11 bases between them. From germline, CDR1 is SGHRS and CDR2 YFSETQ. This CDR3 spans 14 amino acids. The CDR3 sequence: CASSPGPSSYEQYF. CDR3 nucleotide sequence: TGCGCCAGCAGCCCGGGACCGAGCTCCTACGAGCAGTACTTC. Using reference TRBV5-1 and TRBJ2-7 for the parts outside the CDR3, the full variable domain is KAGVTQTPRYLIKTRGQQVTLSCSPISGHRSVSWYQQTPGQGLQFLFEYFSETQRNKGNFPGRFSGRQFSNSRSEMNVSTLELGDSALYLCASSPGPSSYEQYFGPGTRLTVT.

This clonotype was counted a few times. The chain uses TRBV3-1 and TRBJ1-2; the match to TRBD1 covers 8 bases. CDR1 and CDR2 (germline): LGHDT, YNNKEL (reference sequence). The CDR3 is 13 residues long. After removal of 1 base from V and 7 bases from J, the junction contained 2 bases not matched to a gene. The CDR3 region is CASSQGTGLGYTF. The CDR3 coding sequence is TGTGCCAGCAGCCAAGGGACAGGGCTTGGCTACACCTTC.

Only a few counts were recorded for this clonotype. The chain couples TRBV10-3 to TRBJ2-6; the D is unclear. The germline gives CDR1 ENHRY, CDR2 SYGVKD. The CDR3 sequence is 13 residues long. Trimming cost V 10 bases and J 4 bases, with 11 bases left between them. CDR3 DNA sequence: TGTGCCACCAAGGAAGGGGGGGCCAACGTCCTGACTTTC. The encoded protein is CATKEGGANVLTF.

The V and J genes are TRBV14 and TRBJ2-3, with a possible D match to TRBD1 (5 bases). Trimming removed 5 bases from V and 0 bases from J, with 15 bases in between. The germline V gene encodes CDR1 SGHDN and CDR2 FVKESK. This CDR3 contains 16 residues. In DNA form, the CDR3 reads TGTGCCAGCAGCTCGCCAGGGCTAGTAAGCACAGATACGCAGTATTTT. It yields the protein CASSSPGLVSTDTQYF.

This clonotype has just a few counts. This rearrangement joins TRBV12-3 or TRBV12-4 to TRBJ2-1; D gene uncertain. This CDR3 is built from 13 residues. Between the trimmed V and J ends, which lost 3 bases and 7 bases, there was a span of 10 bases. CDR3 sequence (DNA): TGTGCCAGCAGTTTGCGTAGCTTGAATGAGCAGTTCTTC. Translating gives CASSLRSLNEQFF.

This clonotype was counted at least ten times. The CDR3 reads CASSQDHGGGSSYEQYV. The CDR3 DNA is TGTGCCAGCAGCCAAGATCATGGCGGGGGTAGCTCCTACGAGCAGTACGTC. The rearrangement uses TRBV4-2 and TRBJ2-7; 7 bases are shared with TRBD2. This CDR3 contains 17 residues. CDR1 and CDR2 (germline): LGHNA, YNFKEQ. J gave up 0 bases and V 0 bases, and 8 bases lay outside the gene matches.

This clonotype showed up just a few times. The V gene is TRBV6-5, the J gene TRBJ2-7, with 9 positions matching TRBD2. V lost 6 bases to trimming and J lost 1 base; unmatched junction nucleotides: 4. The length of the CDR3 is 14 residues. Germline V gene lookup returns CDR1 MNHEY and CDR2 SVGAGI. The CDR3: CASRGGLASYEQYF. CDR3 nucleotides: TGTGCCAGCAGGGGAGGACTAGCGTCCTACGAGCAGTACTTC.

At least ten counts were recorded for this clonotype. The V call is TRBV5-1, the J call TRBJ2-3; 7 bases match TRBD2. V was clipped by 6 bases and J by 0 bases; unmatched bases: 4. The CDR3 totals 14 residues. Germline CDR1 is SGHRS and CDR2 is YFSETQ. The CDR3 spells CASNRGGSTDTQYF. CDR3 DNA sequence: TGCGCCAGCAATAGGGGAGGGAGCACAGATACGCAGTATTTT.

The chain recombines TRBV12-3 or TRBV12-4 with TRBJ1-1, with 7 bases identical to TRBD1. The CDR3 extends over 13 amino acids. Trimming at V came to 7 bases and at J to 1 base, leaving 3 bases not matched to a gene. CDR3 DNA sequence: TGTGCCAGCATCCACAGGGGGAACACTGAAGCTTTCTTT. It encodes CASIHRGNTEAFF.

The J gene is TRBJ1-6, the V gene TRBV20-1, with no clear D. Germline CDR1 and CDR2: DFQATT and SNEGSKA (reference sequence). Trimming shortened V by 0 bases and J by 7 bases, and 7 bases separated the two germline ends. The CDR3 has 13 amino acids. CDR3 amino acids: CSARDVNNSPLHF. The CDR3 DNA follows: TGCAGTGCTAGAGATGTGAACAATTCACCCCTCCACTTT.

This clonotype was seen at least ten times. The chain recombines TRBV29-1 with TRBJ2-7, with D maybe TRBD1 (7 bases). Germline lookup yields CDR1 SQVTM and CDR2 ANQGSEA. Trimming shortened V by 3 bases and J by 2 bases, and 20 bases separated the two germline ends. This CDR3 is 16 amino acids long. Here the CDR3 reads CSVDGHGGTDPYEQYF. CDR3 bases: TGCAGCGTTGATGGTCACGGCGGGACAGATCCCTACGAGCAGTACTTC.

Only a few counts were recorded for this clonotype. The V gene is TRBV10-3, the J gene TRBJ1-2, with D possibly TRBD1 on 5 matching bases. Trimming took off 10 bases at V and 5 bases at J, with 17 bases between the two ends. CDR1 is ENHRY, CDR2 SYGVKD, per germline. The CDR3 is 13 amino acids. Here the CDR3 reads CATGGGLTYGYTF. CDR3 in DNA: TGTGCCACCGGGGGAGGGCTAACGTATGGCTACACCTTC.